Shown below are 29 T cell receptor beta chains from a single sample sequenced in a study of blood T cells in healthy people across ages. Through a sample-barcoded 5' primer and a J-beta primer mix, a second PCR was run for 7 to 11 cycles. TCRdb independently ran MiXCR on the 5' RACE reads; one entry per CDR3 protein. This sample carries approximately 790,000 distinct CDR3 sequences, about 59% of them seen once, and the ten largest clones take roughly 25%. The specimen was blood. These receptors all come from a man aged 25-45 years in good health.

The chain couples TRBV7-2 to TRBJ2-7; D might be TRBD1 or TRBD2, each matching 5 bases. Germline V gene sequence: CDR1 SGHTA, CDR2 FQGNSA. The CDR3 spans 14 residues. V was clipped by 2 bases and J by 2 bases, with 10 bases between them. CDR3 sequence: CASSLQGDAYEQYF. For the CDR3, the DNA is TGTGCCAGCAGCTTACAAGGGGACGCCTACGAGCAGTACTTC.

The chain uses TRBV3-1 and TRBJ2-5; 7 nucleotides match TRBD2. This CDR3 is built from 15 residues. Germline assignment: CDR1 LGHDT and CDR2 YNNKEL (reference sequence). V lost 3 bases to trimming and J lost 2 bases; unmatched junction nucleotides: 6. The CDR3 protein is CASSHRRGRQETQYF. The CDR3 region has the DNA TGTGCCAGCAGCCACCGGCGGGGGAGGCAAGAGACCCAGTACTTC.

CDR3 in DNA: TGTGCCAGCTCACCCTCGACAGGGAGCCACACAGATACGCAGTATTTT. Encoded protein: CASSPSTGSHTDTQYF. The chain recombines TRBV18 with TRBJ2-3, with 7 bases that match TRBD1. Germline V CDR1 and CDR2: KGHSH, LQKENI. This CDR3 contains 16 residues. Unmatched junction bases numbered 8, after V lost 3 bases and J lost 2 bases.

This clonotype has just a few counts. This chain connects TRBV2 to TRBJ2-1; possibly TRBD1 or TRBD2 for D (6 bases each). V shed 1 base and J shed 11 bases, with 18 bases lying between them. Germline CDR1 reads SNHLY; CDR2 reads FYNNEI. The length of the CDR3 is 15 residues. The CDR3 sequence is CASSEVDGLRDKQFF. The CDR3 DNA follows: TGTGCCAGCAGTGAAGTTGATGGACTAAGGGACAAGCAGTTCTTC.

V is TRBV28 and J is TRBJ1-5; TRBD1 might be the D (5 bases). CDR1 is MDHEN and CDR2 is SYDVKM in the germline V gene. V was trimmed by 5 bases and J by 6 bases, leaving 14 bases between them. The CDR3 loop spans 14 amino acids. CDR3 bases: TGTGCCAGCAGTCGCGTGGGGGGGAGTCAGCCCCAGCATTTT. It encodes CASSRVGGSQPQHF.

The chain links TRBV4-3 to TRBJ2-5, with a possible D match to TRBD2 (5 bases). Per germline, CDR1 LGHNA and CDR2 YSLEER. The CDR3 length is 13 residues. Trimming pared 4 bases from V and 4 bases from J, leaving 10 bases between. The CDR3 nucleotides are TGCGCCAGCAGCCCATCCCGGGGAGAGACCCAGTACTTC. Amino acids: CASSPSRGETQYF.

The chain couples TRBV29-1 to TRBJ2-4; 11 positions match TRBD2. V dropped 8 bases and J dropped 0; count of bases not matched to a gene: 9. CDR1 and CDR2 (germline): SQVTM, ANQGSEA. The CDR3 is made up of 16 amino acids. Here the CDR3 reads CSTPGTSGVAKNIQYF. The CDR3, as DNA: TGCAGCACACCCGGGACTAGCGGAGTAGCCAAAAACATTCAGTACTTC.

The table lists this clonotype with a count of one. The CDR3 coding sequence is TGTGCCAGCTCACTCCGGGGGGACAGTACCTACGAGCAGTACTTC. Translation: CASSLRGDSTYEQYF. The rearrangement links TRBV18 to TRBJ2-7; D may match TRBD1 or TRBD2 (7 bases each). The CDR3 is 15 amino acids. The germline CDR1 and CDR2 sequences are KGHSH and LQKENI. Trimming removed 4 bases at V and 2 bases at J, with 15 bases between.

Notes on this clonotype: A junction boundary mismatches the germline segment, possibly from a read error. The chain recombines TRBV4-3 with TRBJ2-5, with 14 bases aligning to TRBD2. The CDR3 runs 16 residues. CDR1 LGHNA and CDR2 YSLEER come from the germline V gene. CDR3 amino acids: CASSQDGTSGGETQYF. The CDR3, as DNA: TGTGCCAGCAGCCAAGATGGGACTAGCGGGGGCGAGACCCAGTACTTC.

V is TRBV7-3 and J is TRBJ2-7; D possibly uses TRBD1 or TRBD2 (5 bases each). CDR1 and CDR2 (germline): SGHTA, FQGTGA. Trimming took 6 bases from V and 4 from J, leaving 19 bases between them. This CDR3 spans 15 amino acids. For the CDR3, the DNA is TGTGCCAGCAGTTTCGCGGACGGGGCCTTTTACGAGCAGTACTTC. Translation gives CASSFADGAFYEQYF. Drawing the rest from reference TRBV7-3 and TRBJ2-7, the complete variable domain is GAGVSQTPSNKVTEKGKYVELRCDPISGHTALYWYRQSLGQGPEFLIYFQGTGAADDSGLPNDRFFAVRPEGSVSTLKIQRTERGDSAVYLCASSFADGAFYEQYFGPGTRLTVT.

With respect to this clonotype: One base away lies a much larger clone, so this may be a sequencing read error. The chain couples TRBV2 to TRBJ1-2; no reliable D call. Trimming left V 4 bases short and J 5 bases short, with 5 bases between. In germline, CDR1 is SNHLY, CDR2 FYNNEI. This CDR3 region has 11 residues. The CDR3 here is CASSARYGYTF. CDR3 bases: TGTGCCAGCAGTGCGAGATATGGCTACACCTTC.

This chain joins TRBV5-5 and TRBJ2-3, with 7 bases identical to TRBD2. Germline V gives CDR1 SGHKS, CDR2 YYEKEE (reference sequence). Trimming cost V 0 bases and J 2 bases; bases outside gene matches: 3. The CDR3 totals 15 residues. The CDR3 reads CASSLASGYTDTQYF. DNA for the CDR3: TGTGCCAGCAGCTTGGCTAGCGGATACACAGATACGCAGTATTTT.

This clonotype showed up just a few times. The chain employs TRBV6-5 and TRBJ2-5, with a possible D match to TRBD2 (5 bases). V lost 6 bases and J 5 bases, leaving 19 bases between the germline ends. Germline V lookup: CDR1 MNHEY, CDR2 SVGAGI. The CDR3 totals 15 residues. CDR3 protein: CASSYRTNTGETQYF. The CDR3 DNA reads as TGTGCCAGCAGCTACCGGACCAACACGGGGGAGACCCAGTACTTC.

This chain uses TRBV29-1 with TRBJ2-5; TRBD1 aligns across 8 bases. Germline lookup yields CDR1 SQVTM and CDR2 ANQGSEA. The CDR3 is made up of 15 amino acids. With 6 bases clipped from V and 1 base from J, the junction kept 10 bases outside the gene matches. As DNA, the CDR3 is TGCAGCGTGATACGGTGGGACAGGAGCCAAGAGACCCAGTACTTC. This encodes CSVIRWDRSQETQYF.

This sequence joins TRBV7-2 and TRBJ2-5; D is uncertain. The V gene's germline CDR1 is SGHTA and CDR2 FQGNSA. This CDR3 contains 15 residues. Trimming removed 5 bases at V and 0 bases at J, with 13 bases between. CDR3 in amino acids: CASSPPTAYQETQYF. In DNA, the CDR3 is TGTGCCAGCAGCCCCCCGACGGCTTACCAAGAGACCCAGTACTTC.

The chain carries TRBV12-3 or TRBV12-4 and TRBJ1-2, with D unclear. There are 13 residues in the CDR3. Trimming cost V 3 bases and J 2 bases, with 7 bases left between them. The CDR3 region has the DNA TGTGCCAGCAGTTTTGGGGAAAACTATGGCTACACCTTC. It is translated as CASSFGENYGYTF.

J is TRBJ1-1 and V is TRBV12-3 or TRBV12-4; no firm D call. The CDR3 is 12 amino acids. The ends were cut back, 3 bases at V and 8 bases at J, with 10 bases in the middle. The CDR3 coding sequence is TGTGCCAGCAGTTTCGGGTCAGGCGAAGCTTTCTTT. Translation: CASSFGSGEAFF.

The chain has TRBV7-8 and TRBJ2-1; D not resolved. This CDR3 has 13 amino acids. With 4 bases removed from V and 4 bases from J, the gap between germline ends came to 8 bases. The germline V gene has CDR1 SGHVS and CDR2 FQNEAQ. In nucleotides, the CDR3 is TGTGCCAGCAGCTCCCGGGTGTACAATGAGCAGTTCTTC. Protein product: CASSSRVYNEQFF.

V gene TRBV7-2 combines with J gene TRBJ1-2; TRBD1 agrees at 11 bases. Trimming took 6 bases from V and 8 from J; bases not matched to a gene: 5. CDR3 size: 13 residues. Germline V lookup: CDR1 SGHTA, CDR2 FQGNSA. The CDR3 is CASRPDRGLGYTF. The CDR3 region has the DNA TGTGCCAGCAGACCGGACAGGGGGCTGGGCTACACCTTC. Full variable domain (missing parts from reference TRBV7-2 and TRBJ1-2): GAGVSQSPSNKVTEKGKDVELRCDPISGHTALYWYRQSLGQGLEFLIYFQGNSAPDKSGLPSDRFSAERTGGSVSTLTIQRTQQEDSAVYLCASRPDRGLGYTFGSGTRLTVV.

This chain links TRBV20-1 with TRBJ2-7; 7 bases agree with TRBD1. V gave up 4 bases and J gave up 3 bases; unmatched junction bases: 15. This CDR3 has 16 amino acids. Germline V CDR1 and CDR2: DFQATT, SNEGSKA (reference sequence). CDR3 residues: CSAMGAPTGFDYEQYF. As DNA, the CDR3 is TGCAGTGCTATGGGGGCCCCGACAGGGTTTGACTACGAGCAGTACTTC.

The table lists this clonotype with a count of one. One end of the junction varies from germline; a read error may be responsible. This chain uses TRBV9 with TRBJ2-7, with D perhaps matching TRBD1 or TRBD2 (5 bases each). CDR1 SGDLS and CDR2 YYNGEE come from the germline V gene. The CDR3 length is 14 residues. The CDR3 nucleotides read TGTGCCAGTAGCGTAGTGGACAACTCCTACGAGCAGTACTTC. Protein: CASSVVDNSYEQYF.

The chain carries TRBV7-9 and TRBJ1-1; 10 positions match TRBD1. The CDR3 spans 15 residues. Germline loops: CDR1 SEHNR, CDR2 FQNEAQ (reference sequence). J lost 3 bases, V lost 6 bases, and 7 bases had no gene match. The CDR3 bases are TGTGCCAGCAGGTCCCGACAGGGGGCTGACACTGAAGCTTTCTTT. It specifies CASRSRQGADTEAFF.

V usage is TRBV28 and J usage is TRBJ2-7, with 7 bases identical to TRBD1. After removal of 7 bases from V and 1 base from J, the junction contained 10 bases not matched to a gene. The CDR3 spans 15 residues. CDR1 and CDR2 (germline): MDHEN, SYDVKM. This CDR3 is CASTFKGAASYEQYF. Here the CDR3 DNA reads TGTGCCAGCACTTTTAAGGGGGCGGCATCCTACGAGCAGTACTTC.

With regard to this clonotype: One end of the junction is discordant with germline, which a read error may explain. The chain recombines TRBV7-2 with TRBJ2-1, with D perhaps matching TRBD2 (6 bases). This CDR3 spans 15 amino acids. CDR1 and CDR2 (germline): SGHTA, FQGNSA. CDR3 nucleotides: TGTGCCAGCAGCTCGGAGGCGGGGCCTCACAATGAGCAGGTCTTC. This translates into CASSSEAGPHNEQVF.

This clonotype appeared many times. This chain links TRBV6-1 with TRBJ2-1; D ambiguous. Germline CDR1 is MNHNS and CDR2 is SASEGT. The V end lost 3 bases, the J end lost 0 bases, and 9 bases lay between the germline ends. The CDR3 consists of 15 residues. CDR3 sequence: CASSENYGSYNEQFF. The CDR3 DNA reads TGTGCCAGCAGTGAGAACTACGGCTCCTACAATGAGCAGTTCTTC.

This chain uses TRBV5-1 with TRBJ2-5; D is ambiguous. V lost 4 bases and J lost 3, with 7 bases in between. The CDR3 sequence is 12 residues long. Germline V gene lookup returns CDR1 SGHRS and CDR2 YFSETQ. CDR3 amino acids: CASSLPKETQYF. The CDR3 DNA follows: TGCGCCAGCAGCCTACCAAAAGAGACCCAGTACTTC.

V usage is TRBV7-2 and J usage is TRBJ2-3; 7 bases are a match to TRBD2. Per germline, CDR1 SGHTA and CDR2 FQGNSA. The CDR3 loop spans 15 amino acids. V shed 1 base, J shed 4 bases, and the junction held 5 bases outside the gene matches. CDR3 coding DNA: TGTGCCAGCAGCTTAGGCCTAGCGGAGGCAGATACGCAGTATTTT. This codes for CASSLGLAEADTQYF. The whole variable domain, remainder taken from reference TRBV7-2 and TRBJ2-3, is GAGVSQSPSNKVTEKGKDVELRCDPISGHTALYWYRQSLGQGLEFLIYFQGNSAPDKSGLPSDRFSAERTGGSVSTLTIQRTQQEDSAVYLCASSLGLAEADTQYFGPGTRLTVL.

This clonotype occurred a few times. This chain connects TRBV4-3 to TRBJ2-4; D call uncertain. The assigned J gene may be wrong: the sequence end matches TRBJ2-7 better. Germline assignment: CDR1 LGHNA and CDR2 YSLEER. The CDR3 spans 14 residues. The DNA for the CDR3 is TGCGCCAGCAGCCAAGATCGACTCCAATACGAGCAGTACTTC. It encodes CASSQDRLQYEQYF.

The chain has TRBV9 and TRBJ1-4; 10 bases are shared with TRBD1. V was clipped by 4 bases and J by 5 bases; unmatched bases: 5. Per the germline V gene, CDR1 is SGDLS and CDR2 is YYNGEE. The length of the CDR3 is 15 residues. The CDR3 sequence is CASSPGTGANEKLFF. CDR3 nucleotide sequence: TGTGCCAGCAGCCCTGGGACAGGGGCCAATGAAAAACTGTTTTTT.